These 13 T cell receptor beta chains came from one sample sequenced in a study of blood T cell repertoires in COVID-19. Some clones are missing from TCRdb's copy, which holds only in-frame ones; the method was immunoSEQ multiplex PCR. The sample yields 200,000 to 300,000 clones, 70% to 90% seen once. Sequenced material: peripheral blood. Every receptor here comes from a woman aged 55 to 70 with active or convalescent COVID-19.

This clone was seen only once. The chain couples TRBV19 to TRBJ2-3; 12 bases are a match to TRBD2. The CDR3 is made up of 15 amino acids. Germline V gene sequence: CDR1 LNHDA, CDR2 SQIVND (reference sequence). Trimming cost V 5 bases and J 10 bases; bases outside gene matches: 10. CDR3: CASSPLLAGGRAQYF. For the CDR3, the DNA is TGTGCCAGTAGTCCCCTCCTAGCGGGAGGGCGGGCGCAGTATTTT.

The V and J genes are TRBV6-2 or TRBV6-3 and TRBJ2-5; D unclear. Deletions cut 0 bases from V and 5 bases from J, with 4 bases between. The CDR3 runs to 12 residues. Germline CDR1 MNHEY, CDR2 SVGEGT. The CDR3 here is CASSYSAETQYF. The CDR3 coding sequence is TGTGCCAGCAGTTACTCAGCCGAGACCCAGTACTTC.

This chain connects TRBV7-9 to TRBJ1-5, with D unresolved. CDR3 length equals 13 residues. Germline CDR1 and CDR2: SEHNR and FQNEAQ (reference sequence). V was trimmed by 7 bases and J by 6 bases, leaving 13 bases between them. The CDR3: CASTRGEAQPQHF. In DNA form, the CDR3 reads TGTGCCAGCACCCGGGGTGAGGCTCAGCCCCAGCATTTT.

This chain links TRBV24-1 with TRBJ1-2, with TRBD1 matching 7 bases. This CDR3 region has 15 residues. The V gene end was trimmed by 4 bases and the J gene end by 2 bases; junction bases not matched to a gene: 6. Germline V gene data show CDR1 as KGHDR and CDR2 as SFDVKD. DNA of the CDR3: TGTGCCACCAGTGACCACAGGGGAGAAAACTATGGCTACACCTTC. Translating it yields CATSDHRGENYGYTF.

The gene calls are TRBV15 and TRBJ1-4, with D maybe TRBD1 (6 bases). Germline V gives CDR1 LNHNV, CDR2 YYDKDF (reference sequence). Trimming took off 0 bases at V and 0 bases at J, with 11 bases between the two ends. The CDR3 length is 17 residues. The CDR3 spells CATSREGRTATNEKLFF. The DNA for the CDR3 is TGTGCCACCAGCAGAGAGGGACGGACAGCAACTAATGAAAAACTGTTTTTT.

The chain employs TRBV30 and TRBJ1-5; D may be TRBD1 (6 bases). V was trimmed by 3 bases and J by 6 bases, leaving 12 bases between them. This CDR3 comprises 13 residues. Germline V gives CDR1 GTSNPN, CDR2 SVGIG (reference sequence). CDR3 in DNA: TGTGCCTGGAGGGAACAGGGTGGTCAGCCCCAGCATTTT. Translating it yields CAWREQGGQPQHF.

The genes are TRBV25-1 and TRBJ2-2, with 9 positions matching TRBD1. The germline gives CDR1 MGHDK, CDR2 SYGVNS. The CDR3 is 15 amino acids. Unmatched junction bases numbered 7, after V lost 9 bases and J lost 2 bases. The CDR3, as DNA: TGTGCCAGACTGGACAGGGGTGTTAACACCGGGGAGCTGTTTTTT. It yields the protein CARLDRGVNTGELFF.

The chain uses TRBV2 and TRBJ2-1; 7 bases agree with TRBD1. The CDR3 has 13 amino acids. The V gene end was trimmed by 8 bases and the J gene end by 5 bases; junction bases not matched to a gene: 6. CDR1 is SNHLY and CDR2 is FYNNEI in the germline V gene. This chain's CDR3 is CASSDRANNEQFF. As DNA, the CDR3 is TGTGCCAGCTCTGACAGGGCCAACAATGAGCAGTTCTTC.

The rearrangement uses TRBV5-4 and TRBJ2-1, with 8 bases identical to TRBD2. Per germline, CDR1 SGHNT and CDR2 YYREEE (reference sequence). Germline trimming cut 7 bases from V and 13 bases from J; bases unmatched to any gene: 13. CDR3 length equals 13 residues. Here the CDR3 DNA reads TGTGCCAGCGGTAACGACCCGGGAGGGGTTCAGTTCTTC. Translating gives CASGNDPGGVQFF. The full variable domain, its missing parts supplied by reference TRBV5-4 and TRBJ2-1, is ETGVTQSPTHLIKTRGQQVTLRCSSQSGHNTVSWYQQALGQGPQFIFQYYREEENGRGNFPPRFSGLQFPNYSSELNVNALELDDSALYLCASGNDPGGVQFFGPGTRLTVL.

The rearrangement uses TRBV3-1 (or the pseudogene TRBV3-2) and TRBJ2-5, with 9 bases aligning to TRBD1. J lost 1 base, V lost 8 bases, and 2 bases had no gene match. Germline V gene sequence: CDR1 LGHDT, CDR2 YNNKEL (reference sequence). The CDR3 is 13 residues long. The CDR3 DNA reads TGTGCCAGCGTGGACAGGGGCCAAGAGACCCAGTACTTC. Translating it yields CASVDRGQETQYF.

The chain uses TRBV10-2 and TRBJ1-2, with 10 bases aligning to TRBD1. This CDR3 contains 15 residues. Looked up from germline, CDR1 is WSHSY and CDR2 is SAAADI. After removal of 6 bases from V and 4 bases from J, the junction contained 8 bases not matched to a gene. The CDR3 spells CASSLRQGAFYGYTF. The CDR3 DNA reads TGCGCCAGCAGCCTCCGACAGGGGGCGTTCTATGGCTACACCTTC.

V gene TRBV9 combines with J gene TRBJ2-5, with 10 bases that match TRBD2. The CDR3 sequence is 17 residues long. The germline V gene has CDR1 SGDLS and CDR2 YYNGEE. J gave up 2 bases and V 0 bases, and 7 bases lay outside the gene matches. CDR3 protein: CASSVAETSGWQETQYF. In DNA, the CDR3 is TGTGCCAGCAGCGTAGCTGAGACTAGCGGGTGGCAAGAGACCCAGTACTTC.

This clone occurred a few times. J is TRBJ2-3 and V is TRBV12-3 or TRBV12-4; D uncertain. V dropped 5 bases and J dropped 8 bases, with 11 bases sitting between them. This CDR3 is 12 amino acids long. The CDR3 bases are TGTGCCAGCAGTCAGACTCGCGGTACGCAGTATTTT. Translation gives CASSQTRGTQYF.